Following are 10 T cell receptor beta chains from one sample sequenced in a study of beta chain features in type 1 diabetes. Study-wide results and caveats: All four CD4+ subsets from Type 1 diabetes patients carried moderately but significantly shorter TCRB CDR3s.

For these receptors, no antigen is known. Expressed TCRB transcripts were sequenced because the isolated RNA had all been reverse transcribed beforehand. TCRdb keeps only in-frame clones here, not all; method: immunoSEQ multiplex PCR. Of 300,000 to 450,000 clones listed, roughly 9.8% are singletons. What was sequenced was central memory CD4+ T cells from blood. The source is a man aged 30 to 45 with type 1 diabetes.

This clone was seen more than once but under ten times. J is TRBJ1-1 and V is TRBV19, with 8 positions matching TRBD1. The CDR3 is 13 amino acids. After removal of 7 bases from V and 3 bases from J, the junction contained 4 bases not matched to a gene. In germline, CDR1 is LNHDA, CDR2 SQIVND (reference sequence). As DNA, the CDR3 is TGTGCCAGTACGACAGGGGCGTACACTGAAGCTTTCTTT. It encodes CASTTGAYTEAFF.

The chain's CDR3 is CAWSRGQTYEQYF. The CDR3 DNA is TGTGCCTGGAGTAGGGGGCAGACCTACGAGCAGTACTTC. The rearrangement joins TRBV30 to TRBJ2-5, with 7 bases fitting TRBD1. Gene TRBJ2-7 matches the end of the DNA better, so the J call may be wrong. The germline gives CDR1 GTSNPN, CDR2 SVGIG (reference sequence). This CDR3 region has 13 residues.

This clone was seen only a few times. The chain carries TRBV6-5 and TRBJ1-2, with D uncertain. V was trimmed by 4 bases and J by 4 bases, leaving 7 bases between them. CDR1 and CDR2 from the germline V gene are MNHEY and SVGAGI. CDR3 size: 12 residues. DNA of the CDR3: TGTGCCAGCAGTTCCAATCGCTATGGCTACACCTTC. Amino acid sequence: CASSSNRYGYTF.

This clone appeared a few times. The rearrangement uses TRBV18 and TRBJ1-1; possible D gene TRBD1, 6 bases. There are 17 residues in the CDR3. V lost 3 bases and J lost 3, with 20 bases in between. Germline CDR1 and CDR2: KGHSH and LQKENI. As DNA, the CDR3 is TGTGCCAGCTCACCTTCCCCGCTAACAGGGCTGGACACTGAAGCTTTCTTT. This sequence encodes CASSPSPLTGLDTEAFF. The whole variable domain, filled in from reference TRBV18 and TRBJ1-1, reads NAGVMQNPRHLVRRRGQEARLRCSPMKGHSHVYWYRQLPEEGLKFMVYLQKENIIDESGMPKERFSAEFPKEGPSILRIQQVVRGDSAAYFCASSPSPLTGLDTEAFFGQGTRLTVV.

This clone was counted a few times. The genes are TRBV28 and TRBJ2-1; a possible D gene is TRBD1 (5 bases). CDR1 and CDR2 from the germline V gene are MDHEN and SYDVKM. Trimming removed 4 bases from V and 5 bases from J, with 12 bases in between. CDR3 length: 14 residues. As DNA, the CDR3 is TGTGCCAGCAGTTCAGGGTATGAGGACAATGAGCAGTTCTTC. This sequence encodes CASSSGYEDNEQFF.

This clone came up a few times. The J gene is TRBJ2-5, the V gene TRBV27; TRBD2 matches 11 bases. Losses at the gene ends were 5 bases for V and 0 bases for J; bases not matched to a gene: 5. Germline V gives CDR1 MNHEY, CDR2 SMNVEV (reference sequence). This CDR3 contains 16 residues. Here the CDR3 reads CASSIRTSGHQETQYF. CDR3 nucleotides: TGTGCCAGCAGTATACGGACTAGCGGGCACCAAGAGACCCAGTACTTC.

This chain uses TRBV4-1 with TRBJ2-1; 9 bases match TRBD1. The V gene end was trimmed by 4 bases and the J gene end by 7 bases; junction bases not matched to a gene: 14. This CDR3 is 17 amino acids long. CDR1 and CDR2 from the germline V gene are MGHRA and YSYEKL. The CDR3 loop reads CASSRDREEAYRNEQFF. The CDR3 nucleotides read TGCGCCAGCAGCCGGGACAGGGAGGAGGCCTATAGGAATGAGCAGTTCTTC.

This clone occurred a few times. The chain joins TRBV4-2 to TRBJ2-7; possibly TRBD2 for D (6 bases). Per germline, CDR1 LGHNA and CDR2 YNFKEQ. The V and J ends lost 4 bases and 0 bases respectively, with 13 bases between them. The CDR3 is made up of 15 amino acids. In nucleotides, the CDR3 is TGTGCCAGCAGCCCCTCGAGTAGCGGCTCCTACGAGCAGTACTTC. It specifies CASSPSSSGSYEQYF.

The rearrangement joins TRBV4-2 to TRBJ2-5, with 9 bases fitting TRBD2. In germline, CDR1 is LGHNA, CDR2 YNFKEQ. CDR3 length: 16 amino acids. V trimming: 5 bases; J trimming: 5 bases; junction bases outside the gene matches: 12. Here the CDR3 reads CASSFRGGRASETQYF. CDR3 DNA sequence: TGTGCCAGCAGCTTTCGGGGCGGGAGGGCCTCGGAGACCCAGTACTTC.

The chain has TRBV19 and TRBJ2-7, with 9 bases lining up with TRBD1. The CDR3 covers 15 residues. Losses at the gene ends were 3 bases for V and 2 bases for J; bases not matched to a gene: 5. Germline CDR1 and CDR2: LNHDA and SQIVND (reference sequence). The CDR3 loop reads CASSIRGQGAYEQYF. In DNA form, the CDR3 reads TGTGCCAGTAGTATTAGGGGACAGGGAGCCTACGAGCAGTACTTC.